These T cell receptor beta chains were read from a single sample in a study of OX40 agonist ivuxolimab in advanced cancers. TCRdb keeps only in-frame clones here, not all; method: immunoSEQ multiplex PCR. The table lists about 49,000 clones, around 94% of them singletons. The sequencing used CD4+ or CD8+ T cells sorted from blood, collected in a trial of the OX40 agonist ivuxolimab. The origin of the receptors is an adult with an advanced solid tumor such as melanoma, head and neck, liver or kidney cancer. The CDR3 runs from the conserved cysteine through the conserved F or W. Fields, in order: clone size, J gene, D gene, V gene, CDR3 DNA, CDR3 protein. The D gene is left open where the match is weak. A clone size is listed for some rows: how often the clone was seen (once, few, many), or a class if it is expanded.

.,TRBJ1-3,.,TRBV11-3,TGTGCCAGCAGCTTAGGAGGATCTGGAAACACCATATATTTT,CASSLGGSGNTIYF
.,TRBJ2-7,.,TRBV5-4,TGTGCCAGCAGCTTGGTCCCGTGGCAAGGCTACGAGCAGTACTTC,CASSLVPWQGYEQYF
.,TRBJ2-7,TRBD1,TRBV5-4,TGTGCCAGCAGCCCAGGACAGGGTTGGGGCTACGAGCAGTACTTC,CASSPGQGWGYEQYF
once,TRBJ2-7,TRBD2,TRBV7-6,TGTGCCAGCAGCTTAGGAGCGGGAGGACCTGAGGTGTACTTC,CASSLGAGGPEVYF
.,TRBJ1-2,.,TRBV19,TGTGCCAGTAGTTACAGAAACTATGGCTACACCTTC,CASSYRNYGYTF
.,TRBJ1-1,.,TRBV6-6,TGTGCCAGCGGACACATGAACACTGAAGCTTTCTTT,CASGHMNTEAFF
.,TRBJ2-1,.,TRBV6-4,TGTGCCAGCGCTACGACGGCCCTCCGGGGCAATGAGCAGTTCTTC,CASATTALRGNEQFF
.,TRBJ2-7,.,TRBV9,TGTGCCAGCAGCGTAGGGGCGGGTACCTACGAGCAGTACTTC,CASSVGAGTYEQYF
.,TRBJ2-5,.,TRBV9,TGTGCCAGCAGCGCCTACAGGGAGGAGACCCAGTACTTC,CASSAYREETQYF
.,TRBJ2-7,.,TRBV25-1,TGTGCCAGCAGTGGAGGCTACAGGGACGAGCAGTACTTC,CASSGGYRDEQYF
.,TRBJ1-1,TRBD1,TRBV13,TGTGCCAGCAGCTCCGAAGGTACAGGGGTTATGAACACTGAAGCTTTCTTT,CASSSEGTGVMNTEAFF
.,TRBJ1-1,TRBD1,TRBV7-2,TGTGCCAGCAGGAATCCTACAGGGGGCGGCACTGAAGCTTTCTTT,CASRNPTGGGTEAFF
.,TRBJ2-2,TRBD1,TRBV5-4,TGTGCCAGCAGCTTGGGACAGGGGGCCAGCACCGGGGAGCTGTTTTTT,CASSLGQGASTGELFF
.,TRBJ2-7,.,TRBV27,TGTGCCAGCAGTTATGGTACGAGCCTAACCTACGAGCAGTACTTC,CASSYGTSLTYEQYF
.,TRBJ2-5,.,TRBV29-1,TGCAGCGTTGATCCGGAGACCCAGTACTTC,CSVDPETQYF
.,TRBJ2-3,TRBD1,TRBV6-1,TGTGCCAGCACGGGACAGGGGGGAGATACGCAGTATTTT,CASTGQGGDTQYF
.,TRBJ1-2,.,TRBV29-1,TGCAGCCTCGGCAGTGGCTACACCTTC,CSLGSGYTF
once,TRBJ2-7,.,TRBV5-4,TGTGCCAGCAGCTTGGGAGGGGGAGGGAGGAACGAGCAGTACTTC,CASSLGGGGRNEQYF
.,TRBJ2-7,.,TRBV4-2,TGTGCCAGCAGCCAGGACTCCGGGACGACCTACGAGCAGTACTTC,CASSQDSGTTYEQYF
.,TRBJ2-7,TRBD1,TRBV25-1,TGTGCCAGCAGTGGGGCAGGGGGCCACGAGCAGTACTTC,CASSGAGGHEQYF
.,TRBJ2-1,.,TRBV7-8,TGTGCCAGCAGCTTAATTCGGGGGAGCTCCTACAATGAGCAGTTCTTC,CASSLIRGSSYNEQFF
medium-sized,TRBJ2-2,TRBD1,TRBV4-3,TGCGCCAGCAGCCAAGATATGCCGGACAGGGGCGGCACCGGGGAGCTGTTTTTT,CASSQDMPDRGGTGELFF
.,TRBJ2-1,.,TRBV11-3,TGTGCCAGCAGCCACTTTTGGGGGCCGTCTGAGCAGTTCTTC,CASSHFWGPSEQFF
.,TRBJ2-1,.,TRBV5-1,TGCGCCAGCAGCCTTACTAGCTTTGAGCAGTTCTTC,CASSLTSFEQFF
.,TRBJ1-2,TRBD1,TRBV5-4,TGTGCCAGCAGCTTGCCGATTACAGGGGAAGGCTACACCTTC,CASSLPITGEGYTF
.,TRBJ2-7,TRBD2,TRBV4-3,TGCGCCAGCAGCCAATCTAGCGGGAGCTCCTACGAGCAGTACTTC,CASSQSSGSSYEQYF
.,TRBJ2-7,.,TRBV4-2,TGTGCCAGCAGCCCGAGGGGACTGGGAACCTACGAGCAGTACTTC,CASSPRGLGTYEQYF
.,TRBJ2-1,TRBD2,TRBV7-6,TGTGCCAGCAGCTTAGGACTAGCCGCTAGCTCCTACAATGAGCAGTTCTTC,CASSLGLAASSYNEQFF
.,TRBJ2-7,.,TRBV10-3,TGTGCCATCAGTGAGAGAGTGGACGAGCAGTACTTC,CAISERVDEQYF
once,TRBJ2-7,.,TRBV14,TGTGCCAGCAGCCAAGATGGGCAGGGAAACTCCTACGAGCAGTACTTC,CASSQDGQGNSYEQYF
once,TRBJ2-5,TRBD2,TRBV27,TGTGCCAGCAGTTTATCGGGCGGGAGTGGGGGGACCCAGTACTTC,CASSLSGGSGGTQYF
.,TRBJ1-5,.,TRBV9,TGTGCCAGCAGCCCTCACAGAGACGGCGTCCAGCCCCAGCATTTT,CASSPHRDGVQPQHF
.,TRBJ2-3,TRBD2,TRBV9,TGTGCCAGCAGCGCACGGACTAGCTCCCTCACAGATACGCAGTATTTT,CASSARTSSLTDTQYF
.,TRBJ1-2,.,TRBV4-3,TGCGCCAGCAGCCAAGATTACCGGGGCAGGGTCTATGGCTACACCTTC,CASSQDYRGRVYGYTF
.,TRBJ2-3,.,TRBV27,TGTGCCAGCAGGGCCGTGGGGGTCACAGATACGCAGTATTTT,CASRAVGVTDTQYF
.,TRBJ2-2,TRBD2,TRBV4-2,TGTGCCAGCAGCCAAGACGGCCTAGCGGGAGGGACAAACACCGGGGAGCTGTTTTTT,CASSQDGLAGGTNTGELFF
.,TRBJ2-3,TRBD2,TRBV27,TGTGCCAGCAGTTTCCAAGCGGGAGGGCCGACAGATACGCAGTATTTT,CASSFQAGGPTDTQYF
.,TRBJ2-3,.,TRBV7-2,TGTGCCAGCAGCCCTCGTTCGGAGACTAGCACAGATACGCAGTATTTT,CASSPRSETSTDTQYF
.,TRBJ2-3,TRBD2,TRBV7-3,TGTGCCAGCAGCTTATATCGGGGAGGGGCGGATACGCAGTATTTT,CASSLYRGGADTQYF
.,TRBJ2-3,.,TRBV2,TGTGCCAGCAGTGTGGGGGTTAGGAGCACAGATACGCAGTATTTT,CASSVGVRSTDTQYF
.,TRBJ1-5,.,TRBV7-8,TGTGCCAGCAGCTTAGACCTTGGGCGGGTGAATCAGCCCCAGCATTTT,CASSLDLGRVNQPQHF
.,TRBJ2-7,TRBD1,TRBV5-4,TGTGCCAGCAGCCGGGACAGGGGGTACGAGCAGTACTTC,CASSRDRGYEQYF
once,TRBJ2-7,TRBD2,TRBV14,TGTGCCAGCAGCCAGGGACTAATCTACGAGCAGTACTTC,CASSQGLIYEQYF